A single sample gave rise to the 2 T cell receptor beta chains below, sequenced in a study of blood T cell repertoires in COVID-19 (dated by TCRdb to about 2020). Libraries were constructed by the immunoSEQ multiplex PCR assay. TCRdb stores this immuneACCESS table with in-frame sequences only. Part of the clones is absent; in the studies checked, under half of the shortfall reflects unresolved V genes, and no reason is known for the rest. The sample data list tens of thousands of clones, and approximately 86% of these were observed just once. Together, the top ten hold over 5% of the sample. Sequencing was performed on peripheral blood. The source is a man between 35 and 55 years old with acute or convalescent COVID-19.

This sequence joins TRBV2 and TRBJ2-5, with D perhaps matching TRBD2 (5 bases). CDR1 is SNHLY and CDR2 is FYNNEI in the germline V gene. This CDR3 spans 13 amino acids. The V and J ends lost 3 bases and 3 bases respectively, with 8 bases between them. CDR3: CASSEGSEETQYF. The CDR3 coding sequence is TGTGCCAGCAGTGAGGGTAGCGAAGAGACCCAGTACTTC.

This clone was seen a single time. The chain carries TRBV11-2 and TRBJ2-1; D may be TRBD2 (6 bases). V lost 0 bases and J lost 8, with 17 bases in between. The CDR3 length is 16 residues. The V gene's germline CDR1 is SGHAT and CDR2 FQNNGV. CDR3 sequence: CASSLDRAGTGYEQFF. CDR3 bases: TGTGCCAGCAGCTTAGATCGCGCGGGGACGGGCTATGAGCAGTTCTTC.